This T cell receptor beta chain was recorded in a study of T-cell memory formation after mild COVID-19. At the level of the study: Among the donors, TCR clusters were largely specific to each donor.

In the case of this clonotype: The target antigen is unknown.

V was clipped by 0 bases and J by 7 bases; unmatched bases: 5. The length of the CDR3 is 16 residues. The germline V gene encodes CDR1 SGHTA and CDR2 FQGNSA. The study's findings and limits: Nothing confirmed that second-wave clones peaking on day 37 were specific for SARS-CoV-2. Pre-infection memory harbored some responding clones, suggesting cross-reactive memory joined.

It was 5'RACE with constant-segment primers that produced the TCR alpha and TCR beta cDNA libraries, which carried sample barcodes and UMIs. TCRdb processed the 5' RACE reads anew with MiXCR; each CDR3 protein has one entry. The sample records just over 400,000 distinct CDR3 sequences, around 22% being singletons. Material for sequencing was PBMCs or a T cell subset sorted from them (not recorded which). This clonotype was sampled from an adult woman who had mild COVID-19 (a few samples of this study predate the infection). Cell type and time point are not known. The chain couples TRBV7-2 to TRBJ2-2, with 10 nucleotides matching TRBD2. The chain's CDR3 is CASSLAGTSEGGELFF. The DNA of the CDR3 is TGTGCCAGCAGCTTAGCCGGGACTAGCGAGGGCGGGGAGCTGTTTTTT.